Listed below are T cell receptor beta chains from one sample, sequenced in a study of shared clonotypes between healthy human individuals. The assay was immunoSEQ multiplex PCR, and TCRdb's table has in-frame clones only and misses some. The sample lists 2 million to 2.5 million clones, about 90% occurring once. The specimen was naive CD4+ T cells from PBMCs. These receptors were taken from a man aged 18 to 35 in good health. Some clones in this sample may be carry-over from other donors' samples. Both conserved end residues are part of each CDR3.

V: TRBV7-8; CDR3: CASSRSGLQETQYF
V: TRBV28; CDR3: CASRQGTRGFAGELFF
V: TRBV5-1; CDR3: CASSLSPTNSLQGGGYGYTF
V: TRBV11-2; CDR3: CASSLLDRGRRYTEAFF
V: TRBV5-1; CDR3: CASSLGRLATYNEQFF
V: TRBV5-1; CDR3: CASSLQGPYNEQFF
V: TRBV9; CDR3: CASSTQGGRTYEQYF
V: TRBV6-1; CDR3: CATIPGRGWDTEAFF
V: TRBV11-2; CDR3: CASSLVGRMNTEAFF
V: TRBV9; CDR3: CASSTSAGAPFEQYF
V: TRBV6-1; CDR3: CASSISFNQPQHF
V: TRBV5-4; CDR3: CASSFARGSYEQYF
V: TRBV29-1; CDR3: CSVTSGRIGTEAFF
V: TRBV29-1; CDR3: CSVERDRTYNEQFF
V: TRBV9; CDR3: CASSGGGPGTGYNEQFF
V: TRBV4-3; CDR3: CASSQATGGIYEQYF
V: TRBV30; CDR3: CAWSVRSSGRDTGELFF
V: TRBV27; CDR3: CASSLSPDTEAFF
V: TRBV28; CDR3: CASSHGGDYGYTF
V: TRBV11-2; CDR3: CASSRGEVGTDTQYF
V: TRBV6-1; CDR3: CASRGVETQYF
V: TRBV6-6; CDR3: CASSPNNEQFF
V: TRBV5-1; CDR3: CASSLGWGNAGELFF
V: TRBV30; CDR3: CAWSVMGTYGYTF
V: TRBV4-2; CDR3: CASSPPTGNEQYF
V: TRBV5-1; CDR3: CASSVGQGGDGYTF
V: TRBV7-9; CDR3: CASSYGTGGFTMDQPQHF
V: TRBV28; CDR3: CASSRRPDTQYF